The 25 T cell receptor beta chains listed next were all sequenced from one sample in a study of kidney transplant recipient with SARS-CoV-2 infection. In TCRdb, the reads were re-called with MiXCR into one record per CDR3 protein. The sample has approximately 240,000 distinct CDR3 sequences; 25% to 35% are singletons. This material consisted of a blood sample, taken at baseline and on roughly day 120 from a kidney transplant recipient. The receptors originated from a male patient between 25 and 39 years old who had COVID-19 and was a kidney transplant recipient. The graft donor may account for some of the T cells.

This clonotype was counted at least ten times. The CDR3 here is CAAREGAVYEQYF. Here the CDR3 DNA reads TGTGCCGCCAGGGAGGGGGCGGTCTACGAGCAGTACTTC. The chain couples TRBV6-4 to TRBJ2-7; TRBD1 or TRBD2 may be the D gene (7 bases each). V was shortened by 11 bases and J by 3 bases, with 17 bases between the two germline ends. The CDR3 totals 13 residues. The germline V gene encodes CDR1 MRHNA and CDR2 SNTAGT.

In the case of this clonotype: This sequence may be a read error, since a much larger clone differs from it by one base. V gene TRBV24-1 combines with J gene TRBJ1-2; D call uncertain. The CDR3 has 17 residues. Trimming cost V 6 bases and J 4 bases, with 23 bases left between them. The germline CDR1 and CDR2 sequences are KGHDR and SFDVKD. The CDR3 sequence is CATSPSTSTRKTYGYTF. In nucleotides, the CDR3 is TGTGCCACCAGTCCGTCAACTAGTACCAGAAAGACCTATGGCTACACCTTC.

Details on this clonotype: Since a much larger clone is just one base distant, this may be a read error. The V and J genes are TRBV2 and TRBJ1-4; D is unclear. Germline V gene lookup returns CDR1 SNHLY and CDR2 FYNNEI. V lost 5 bases and J 3 bases, leaving 10 bases between the germline ends. This CDR3 is built from 14 residues. The CDR3 DNA follows: TGTGCCAGCAGTTTGAGGCAACCTAATGAAAAACTGTTTTTT. The encoded protein is CASSLRQPNEKLFF.

This clonotype was seen many times. This chain connects TRBV19 to TRBJ2-1; TRBD2 agrees at 13 bases. Germline V gene sequence: CDR1 LNHDA, CDR2 SQIVND (reference sequence). This CDR3 region has 17 residues. With 1 base clipped from V and 5 bases from J, the junction kept 5 bases outside the gene matches. The CDR3 DNA follows: TGTGCCAGTAGTATAGGCGGACTAGCGGGAGCAAACAATGAGCAGTTCTTC. Amino acid sequence: CASSIGGLAGANNEQFF.

This clonotype occurred many times. The rearrangement links TRBV13 to TRBJ2-2; tentative D call: TRBD2 (7 bases). This CDR3 comprises 16 residues. Trimming took 3 bases from V and 5 from J, leaving 16 bases between them. Looked up from germline, CDR1 is PRHDT and CDR2 is FYEKMQ (reference sequence). As DNA, the CDR3 is TGTGCCAGCAGCTTCGGGGGCGGGAGCTGGACCGGGGAGCTGTTTTTT. Amino acids: CASSFGGGSWTGELFF.

The table lists this clonotype with many counts. The V and J genes are TRBV12-3 or TRBV12-4 and TRBJ2-3; tentatively, D is TRBD2 (6 bases). V was trimmed by 2 bases and J by 3 bases, leaving 12 bases between them. The CDR3 covers 15 residues. The CDR3: CASSLRQGGTDTQYF. The CDR3 nucleotides read TGTGCCAGCAGTTTAAGGCAGGGAGGAACAGATACGCAGTATTTT.

This clonotype was recorded at least ten times. The chain links TRBV12-3 or TRBV12-4 to TRBJ1-2; D gene uncertain. The length of the CDR3 is 13 residues. The germline V and J ends were trimmed by 0 bases and 6 bases, with 8 bases remaining between them. The CDR3 region has the DNA TGTGCCAGCAGTTTAGCATCTGTGGATGGCTACACCTTC. This encodes CASSLASVDGYTF.

There are a few counts of this clonotype. V usage is TRBV7-6 and J usage is TRBJ1-2; D unclear. The CDR3 has 17 residues. V was pared by 5 bases and J by 4 bases, with 23 bases between. CDR1 is SGHVS and CDR2 is FNYEAQ in the germline V gene. CDR3 bases: TGTGCCAGCAGCGGAAACGATGAATCTCGAAAGACCTATGGCTACACCTTC. This gives the protein CASSGNDESRKTYGYTF.

The V gene is TRBV6-6, the J gene TRBJ2-7; 8 nucleotides match TRBD2. After removal of 0 bases from V and 5 bases from J, the junction contained 9 bases not matched to a gene. The CDR3 spans 16 residues. Germline CDR1 is MNHNY and CDR2 is SVGAGI (reference sequence). CDR3 in amino acids: CASSYSGGTSDHEQYV. As DNA, the CDR3 is TGTGCCAGCAGTTACTCGGGTGGGACTAGTGACCACGAGCAGTACGTC.

On this clonotype: Just one base apart from a much larger clone, this may be a read error. The chain employs TRBV9 and TRBJ2-7; 7 nucleotides line up with TRBD2. The V segment lost 3 bases and the J segment 3 bases; nucleotides outside the gene matches: 9. This CDR3 region has 15 residues. Germline CDR1 and CDR2: SGDLS and YYNGEE. The CDR3 sequence is CASSGGRESSYEQYF. DNA of the CDR3: TGTGCCAGCAGCGGGGGGAGGGAGTCGAGCTACGAGCAGTACTTC.

This clonotype occurred many times. The CDR3 bases are TGTGCCAGCAGCTACTGGGCTCCCATTTCAATTCGCACTGAAGCTTTCTTT. Translating it yields CASSYWAPISIRTEAFF. This rearrangement joins TRBV3-1 to TRBJ1-1; D call uncertain. The CDR3 sequence is 17 residues long. Trimming pared 5 bases from V and 4 bases from J, leaving 23 bases between. The germline CDR1 and CDR2 sequences are LGHDT and YNNKEL (reference sequence).

Many counts were recorded for this clonotype. The DNA for the CDR3 is TGCGCCAGCAGCCCTGGGACAGGAGATTCACCCCTCCACTTT. This translates into CASSPGTGDSPLHF. V is TRBV10-1 and J is TRBJ1-6, with 8 bases aligning to TRBD1. V was pared by 6 bases and J by 8 bases, with 6 bases of the junction left unmatched. The length of the CDR3 is 14 residues. The germline V gene has CDR1 WNHNN and CDR2 SYGVQD (reference sequence).

To note about this clonotype: A much more abundant neighbour one base away suggests this may be a read error. The J gene is TRBJ2-3, the V gene TRBV7-6; D ambiguous. In germline, CDR1 is SGHVS, CDR2 FNYEAQ. The CDR3 is 13 residues long. In DNA, the CDR3 is TGTGTCAGCAGCTTAGTGTTGGGGGATACGCAGTATTTT. This sequence encodes CVSSLVLGDTQYF. The complete variable domain, with remaining parts taken from reference TRBV7-6 and TRBJ2-3, reads GAGVSQSPRYKVTKRGQDVALRCDPISGHVSLYWYRQALGQGPEFLTYFNYEAQQDKSGLPNDRFSAERPEGSISTLTIQRTEQRDSAMYRCVSSLVLGDTQYFGPGTRLTVL.

The count of this clonotype is one. A much bigger clone sits one base away, suggesting this may be a read error. The chain is built from TRBV2 and TRBJ2-2; D unclear. The CDR3 consists of 15 residues. Germline lookup yields CDR1 SNHLY and CDR2 FYNNEI. Written as DNA, the CDR3 is TGTGCCGGCAGTGAAACGTCTTGGAACACCGGGGAGCTGTTTTTT. Its protein is CAGSETSWNTGELFF.

This clonotype was seen repeatedly, ten times or more. This chain connects TRBV5-1 to TRBJ1-2; weak D call: TRBD1 (6 bases). CDR3 size: 13 residues. The V gene's germline CDR1 is SGHRS and CDR2 YFSETQ. V lost 7 bases to trimming and J lost 2 bases, with 12 bases between them. CDR3 sequence reads: CASGGGYNYGYTF. CDR3 bases: TGCGCCAGCGGAGGGGGATACAACTATGGCTACACCTTC.

Of note for this clonotype: A much larger clone differs from this one at a single base, so this may be a read error. The chain is built from TRBV11-1 and TRBJ1-2; D gene ambiguous. This CDR3 contains 17 residues. In germline, CDR1 is SGHAT, CDR2 FQDESV (reference sequence). CDR3 nucleotide sequence: TGTGCCAGCAGCCAAGGAAATAAGGCTGGAAAGACCTATGGCTGCACCTTC. It specifies CASSQGNKAGKTYGCTF.

This clonotype has more than one count but fewer than ten. Here the CDR3 DNA reads TGTGCCAGCAGCTACAGTGCGGGTGAAGCTTTCTTT. This encodes CASSYSAGEAFF. The gene calls are TRBV5-6 and TRBJ1-1; D gene unclear. With 3 bases removed from V and 7 bases from J, the gap between germline ends came to 10 bases. Germline V gene sequence: CDR1 SGHDT, CDR2 YYEEEE. This CDR3 has 12 amino acids.

The chain carries TRBV25-1 and TRBJ1-2; D is ambiguous. The CDR3 spans 17 residues. The germline CDR1 and CDR2 sequences are MGHDK and SYGVNS. The CDR3 spells CVGSIWAELGKTYGYTF. CDR3 DNA: TGTGTCGGCAGTATATGGGCAGAACTGGGAAAGACCTATGGCTACACCTTC.

Turning to this clonotype: A single base separates this from a much larger clone, so it may be a read error. This chain joins TRBV7-9 and TRBJ1-1; 9 bases match TRBD1. The CDR3 has 14 residues. CDR1 and CDR2 (germline): SEHNR, FQNEAQ (reference sequence). CDR3 protein: CASGLSGDRDEAFF. The CDR3 nucleotides are TGTGCCAGCGGCTTATCGGGGGACAGGGATGAAGCTTTCTTT.

This clonotype has just a few counts. The chain joins TRBV7-3 to TRBJ2-3; TRBD2 agrees at 14 bases. V was pared by 5 bases and J by 6 bases, with 16 bases of the junction left unmatched. Germline V CDR1 and CDR2: SGHTA, FQGTGA. This CDR3 comprises 19 residues. The CDR3 region is CASSPGLAGVGIAGDTQYF. In DNA, the CDR3 is TGTGCCAGCAGCCCGGGACTAGCGGGAGTCGGAATTGCTGGGGATACGCAGTATTTT.

This clonotype was recorded a few times. The genes are TRBV20-1 and TRBJ2-3; D not certain. The germline V and J ends were trimmed by 0 bases and 0 bases, with 10 bases remaining between them. The CDR3 sequence is 15 residues long. Germline lookup yields CDR1 DFQATT and CDR2 SNEGSKA (reference sequence). The CDR3 DNA reads as TGCAGTGCTAGAGATGTAAGTTCGAGCACAGATACGCAGTATTTT. It codes for CSARDVSSSTDTQYF.

This clonotype was seen many times. The CDR3 DNA reads TGTGCCAGCAGTTCGGGGGCCCAGTACTTC. Its protein is CASSSGAQYF. The rearrangement uses TRBV28 and TRBJ2-5, with a weak D call TRBD2 (6 bases). Germline assignment: CDR1 MDHEN and CDR2 SYDVKM. Trimming removed 4 bases at V and 9 bases at J, with 6 bases between. The CDR3 has 10 amino acids.

This clonotype has a count of ten or more. The rearrangement links TRBV6-5 to TRBJ1-3, with D possibly TRBD1 on 5 matching bases. Germline CDR1 MNHEY, CDR2 SVGAGI. The CDR3 is made up of 14 amino acids. V lost 5 bases, J lost 4 bases, and 12 bases lay in between. In DNA form, the CDR3 reads TGTGCCAGCAGTCCGATGGGGCCAGGAAACACCATATATTTT. This codes for CASSPMGPGNTIYF.

Comments on this clonotype: An end of the junction differs from the germline gene, which may be a read error. The CDR3 nucleotides are TGTGCCAGCAGCGCTATGCATCCCATTTCAATTCGCACTGAAGCTTGCTTT. Translation: CASSAMHPISIRTEACF. The chain links TRBV3-1 to TRBJ1-1; the D is unclear. The CDR3 covers 17 residues. Germline assignment: CDR1 LGHDT and CDR2 YNNKEL (reference sequence). Using reference TRBV3-1 and TRBJ1-1 for the parts outside the CDR3, the full variable domain is DTAVSQTPKYLVTQMGNDKSIKCEQNLGHDTMYWYKQDSKKFLKIMFSYNNKELIINETVPNRFSPKSPDKAHLNLHINSLELGDSAVYFCASSAMHPISIRTEACFGQGTRLTVV.

This clonotype was counted many times. V gene TRBV11-2 combines with J gene TRBJ1-6; D remains ambiguous. CDR3 size: 12 residues. Germline loops: CDR1 SGHAT, CDR2 FQNNGV. The V end lost 1 base, the J end lost 8 bases, and 3 bases lay between the germline ends. DNA of the CDR3: TGTGCCAGCAGCTTAGTCGATTCACCCCTCCACTTT. Its translation is CASSLVDSPLHF.